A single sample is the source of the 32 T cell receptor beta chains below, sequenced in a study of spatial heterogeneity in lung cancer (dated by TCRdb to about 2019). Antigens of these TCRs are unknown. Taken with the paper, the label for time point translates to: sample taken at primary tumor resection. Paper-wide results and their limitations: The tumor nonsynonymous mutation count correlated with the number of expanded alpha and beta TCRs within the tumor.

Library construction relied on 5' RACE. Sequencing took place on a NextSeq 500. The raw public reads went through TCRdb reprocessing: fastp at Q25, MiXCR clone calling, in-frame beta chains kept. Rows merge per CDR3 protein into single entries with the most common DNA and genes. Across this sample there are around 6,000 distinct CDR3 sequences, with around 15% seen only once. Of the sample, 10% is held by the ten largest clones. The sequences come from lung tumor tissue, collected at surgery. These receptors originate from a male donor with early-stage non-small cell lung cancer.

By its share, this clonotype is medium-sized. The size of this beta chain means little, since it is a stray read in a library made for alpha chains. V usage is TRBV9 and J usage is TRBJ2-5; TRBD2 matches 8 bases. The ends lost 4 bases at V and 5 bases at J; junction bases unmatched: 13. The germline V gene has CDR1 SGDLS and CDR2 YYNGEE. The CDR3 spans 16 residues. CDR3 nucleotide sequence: TGTGCCAGCAGCCCCCTTTCGGGGGGGCCCGGGGAGACCCAGTACTTC. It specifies CASSPLSGGPGETQYF.

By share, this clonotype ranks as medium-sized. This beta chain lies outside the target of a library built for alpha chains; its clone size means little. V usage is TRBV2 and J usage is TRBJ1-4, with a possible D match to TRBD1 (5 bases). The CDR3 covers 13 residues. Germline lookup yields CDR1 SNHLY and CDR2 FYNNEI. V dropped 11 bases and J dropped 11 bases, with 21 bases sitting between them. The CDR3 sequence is CAGTDNLPGKLFF. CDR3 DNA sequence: TGTGCCGGGACCGATAACCTTCCGGGGAAACTGTTTTTT.

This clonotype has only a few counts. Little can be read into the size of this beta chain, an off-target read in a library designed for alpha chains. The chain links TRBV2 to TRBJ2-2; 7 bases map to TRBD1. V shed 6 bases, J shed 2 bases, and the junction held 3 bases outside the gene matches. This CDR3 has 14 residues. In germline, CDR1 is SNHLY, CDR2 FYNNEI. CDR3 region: CASRRQGNTGELFF. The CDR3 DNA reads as TGTGCCAGCAGGAGACAGGGAAACACCGGGGAGCTGTTTTTT.

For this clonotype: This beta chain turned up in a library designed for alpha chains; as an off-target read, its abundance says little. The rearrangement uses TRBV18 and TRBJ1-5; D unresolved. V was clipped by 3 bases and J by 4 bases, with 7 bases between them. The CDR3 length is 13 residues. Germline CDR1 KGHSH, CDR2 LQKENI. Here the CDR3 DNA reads TGTGCCAGCTCACCCTTAGAGAATCAGCCCCAGCATTTT. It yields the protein CASSPLENQPQHF.

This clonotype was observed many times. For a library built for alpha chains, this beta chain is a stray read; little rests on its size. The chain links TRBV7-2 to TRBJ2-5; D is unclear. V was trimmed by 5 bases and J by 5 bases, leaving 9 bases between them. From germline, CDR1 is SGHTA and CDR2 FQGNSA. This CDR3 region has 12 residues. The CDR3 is CASSTMGETQYF. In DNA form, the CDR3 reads TGTGCCAGCAGCACCATGGGGGAGACCCAGTACTTC.

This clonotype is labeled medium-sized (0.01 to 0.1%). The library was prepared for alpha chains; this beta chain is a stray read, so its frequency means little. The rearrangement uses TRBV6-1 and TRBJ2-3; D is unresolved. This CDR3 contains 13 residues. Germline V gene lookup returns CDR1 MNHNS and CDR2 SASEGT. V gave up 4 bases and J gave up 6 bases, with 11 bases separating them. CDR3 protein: CASSGAIFDTQYF. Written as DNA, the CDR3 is TGTGCCAGCAGTGGGGCCATATTTGATACGCAGTATTTT.

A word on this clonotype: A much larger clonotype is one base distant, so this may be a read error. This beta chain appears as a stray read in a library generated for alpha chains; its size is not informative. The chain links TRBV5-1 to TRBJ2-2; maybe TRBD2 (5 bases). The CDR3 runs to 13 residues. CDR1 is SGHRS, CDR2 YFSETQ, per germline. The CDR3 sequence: CASSFTAAGEPFF. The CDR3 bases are TGCGCCAGCAGCTTCACAGCCGCCGGGGAGCCGTTTTTT.

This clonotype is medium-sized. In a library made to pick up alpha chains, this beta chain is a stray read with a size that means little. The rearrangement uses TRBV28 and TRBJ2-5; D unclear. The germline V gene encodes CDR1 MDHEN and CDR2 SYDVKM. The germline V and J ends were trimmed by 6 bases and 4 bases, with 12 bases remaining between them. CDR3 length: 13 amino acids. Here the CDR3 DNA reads TGTGCCAGCAGGCCGGGCCTCATAGAGACCCAGTACTTC. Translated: CASRPGLIETQYF.

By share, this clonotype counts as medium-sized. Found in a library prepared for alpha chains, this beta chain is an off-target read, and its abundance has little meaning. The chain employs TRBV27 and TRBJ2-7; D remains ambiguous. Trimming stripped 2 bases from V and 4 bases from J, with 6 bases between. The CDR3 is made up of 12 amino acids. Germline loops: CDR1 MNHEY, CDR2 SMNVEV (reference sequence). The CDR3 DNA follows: TGTGCCAGCAGTTTAGGTGGATACGAGCAGTACTTC. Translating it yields CASSLGGYEQYF.

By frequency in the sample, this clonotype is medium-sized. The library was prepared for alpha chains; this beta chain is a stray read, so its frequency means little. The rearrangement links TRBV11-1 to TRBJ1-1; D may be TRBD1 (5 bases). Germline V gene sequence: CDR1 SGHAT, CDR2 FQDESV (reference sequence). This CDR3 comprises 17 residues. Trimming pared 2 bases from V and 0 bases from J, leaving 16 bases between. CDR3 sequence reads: CASSLKIQGGLNTEAFF. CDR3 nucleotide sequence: TGTGCCAGCAGCTTAAAAATCCAGGGCGGCCTGAACACTGAAGCTTTCTTT.

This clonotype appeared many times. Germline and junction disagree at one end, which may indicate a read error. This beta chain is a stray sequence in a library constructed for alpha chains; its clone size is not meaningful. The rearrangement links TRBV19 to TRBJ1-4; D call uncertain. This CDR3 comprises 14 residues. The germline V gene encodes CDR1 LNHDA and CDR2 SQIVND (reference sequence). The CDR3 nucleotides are TGTGCCAGTAGTCTAGACCGCAGAAATGAAAAACTGTTTTTT. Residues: CASSLDRRNEKLFF.

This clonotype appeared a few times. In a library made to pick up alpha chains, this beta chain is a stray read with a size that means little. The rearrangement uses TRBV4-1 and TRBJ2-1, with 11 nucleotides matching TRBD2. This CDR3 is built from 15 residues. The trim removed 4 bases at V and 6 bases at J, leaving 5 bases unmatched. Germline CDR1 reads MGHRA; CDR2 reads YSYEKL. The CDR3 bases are TGCGCCAGCAGCCTCGAGGGACTAGCGGTCAATGAGCAGTTCTTC. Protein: CASSLEGLAVNEQFF.

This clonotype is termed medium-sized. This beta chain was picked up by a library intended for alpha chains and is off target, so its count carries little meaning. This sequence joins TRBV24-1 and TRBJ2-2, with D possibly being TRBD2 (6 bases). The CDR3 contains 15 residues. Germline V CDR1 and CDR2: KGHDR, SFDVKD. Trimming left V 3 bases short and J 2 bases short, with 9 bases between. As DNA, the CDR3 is TGTGCCACCAGTGATGAAGGACTAAACACCGGGGAGCTGTTTTTT. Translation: CATSDEGLNTGELFF.

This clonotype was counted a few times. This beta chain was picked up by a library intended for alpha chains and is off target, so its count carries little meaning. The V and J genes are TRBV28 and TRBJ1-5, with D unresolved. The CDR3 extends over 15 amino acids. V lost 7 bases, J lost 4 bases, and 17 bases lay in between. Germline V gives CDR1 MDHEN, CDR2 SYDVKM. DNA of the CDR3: TGTGCCAGCAACCCTTTGGGCCGGGAAAATCAGCCCCAGCATTTT. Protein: CASNPLGRENQPQHF.

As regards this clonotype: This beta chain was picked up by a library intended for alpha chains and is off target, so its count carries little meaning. The CDR3 DNA reads as TGTGCCAGCAGGACCCTAGCGGGAGGGCGCTCCTACGAGCAGTACTTC. Translation: CASRTLAGGRSYEQYF. The rearrangement uses TRBV27 and TRBJ2-7; 12 positions match TRBD2. This CDR3 is 16 amino acids long. Germline V lookup: CDR1 MNHEY, CDR2 SMNVEV (reference sequence). Trimming took 6 bases from V and 0 from J; bases not matched to a gene: 6.

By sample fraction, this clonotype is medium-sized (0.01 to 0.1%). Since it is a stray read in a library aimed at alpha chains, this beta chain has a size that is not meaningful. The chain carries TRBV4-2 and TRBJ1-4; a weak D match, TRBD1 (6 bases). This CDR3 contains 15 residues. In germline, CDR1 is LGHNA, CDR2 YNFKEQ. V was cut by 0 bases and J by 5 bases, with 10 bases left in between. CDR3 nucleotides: TGTGCCAGCAGCCAAGAGTTGAGGGGGAATGAAAAACTGTTTTTT. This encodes CASSQELRGNEKLFF.

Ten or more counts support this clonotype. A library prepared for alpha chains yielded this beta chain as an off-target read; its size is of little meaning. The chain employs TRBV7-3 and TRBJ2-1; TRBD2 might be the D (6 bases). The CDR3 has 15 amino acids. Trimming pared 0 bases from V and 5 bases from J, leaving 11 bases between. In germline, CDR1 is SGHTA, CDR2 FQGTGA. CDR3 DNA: TGTGCCAGCAGCTTAACTGGACTAAAGCACAATGAGCAGTTCTTC. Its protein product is CASSLTGLKHNEQFF.

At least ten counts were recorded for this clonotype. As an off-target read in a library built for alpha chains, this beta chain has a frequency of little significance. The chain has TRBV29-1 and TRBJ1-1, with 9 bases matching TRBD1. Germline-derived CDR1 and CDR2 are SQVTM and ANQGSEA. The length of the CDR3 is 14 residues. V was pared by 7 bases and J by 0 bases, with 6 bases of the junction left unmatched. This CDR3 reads CSATGTGMNTEAFF. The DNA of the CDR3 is TGCAGCGCTACCGGGACAGGGATGAACACTGAAGCTTTCTTT.

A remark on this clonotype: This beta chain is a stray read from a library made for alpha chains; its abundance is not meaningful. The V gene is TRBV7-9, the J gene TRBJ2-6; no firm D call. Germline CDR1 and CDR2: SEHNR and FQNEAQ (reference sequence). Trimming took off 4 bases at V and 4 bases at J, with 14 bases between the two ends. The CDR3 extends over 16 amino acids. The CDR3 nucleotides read TGTGCCAGCAGCTATCATAGAAGGTCCGGGGCCAACGTCCTGACTTTC. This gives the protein CASSYHRRSGANVLTF. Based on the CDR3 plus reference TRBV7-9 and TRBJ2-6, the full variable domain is DTGVSQNPRHKITKRGQNVTFRCDPISEHNRLYWYRQTLGQGPEFLTYFQNEAQLEKSRLLSDRFSAERPKGSFSTLEIQRTEQGDSAMYLCASSYHRRSGANVLTFGAGSRLTVL.

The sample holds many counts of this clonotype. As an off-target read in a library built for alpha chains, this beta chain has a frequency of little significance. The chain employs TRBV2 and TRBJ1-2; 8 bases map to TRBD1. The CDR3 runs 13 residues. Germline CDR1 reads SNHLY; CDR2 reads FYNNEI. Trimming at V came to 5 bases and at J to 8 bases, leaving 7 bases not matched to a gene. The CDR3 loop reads CASSQGATIGYTF. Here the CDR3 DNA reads TGTGCCAGCAGTCAGGGGGCGACGATAGGCTACACCTTC.

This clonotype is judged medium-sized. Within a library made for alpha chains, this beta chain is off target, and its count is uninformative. CDR3 sequence reads: CASEQGNQPQHF. DNA of the CDR3: TGTGCCAGCGAACAGGGTAACCAGCCCCAGCATTTT. The J gene is TRBJ1-5, the V gene TRBV28, with D possibly matching TRBD1 (6 bases). Deletions cut 8 bases from V and 7 bases from J, with 12 bases between. The CDR3 is made up of 12 amino acids. Germline CDR1 is MDHEN and CDR2 is SYDVKM.

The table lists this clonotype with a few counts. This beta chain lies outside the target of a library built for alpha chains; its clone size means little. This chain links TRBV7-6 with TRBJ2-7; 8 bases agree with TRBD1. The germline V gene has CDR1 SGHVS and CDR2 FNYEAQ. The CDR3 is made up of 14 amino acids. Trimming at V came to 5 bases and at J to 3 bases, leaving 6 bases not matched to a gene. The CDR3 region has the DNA TGTGCCAGCAGCGAGACAGGGGTAAACTACGAGCAGTACTTC. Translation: CASSETGVNYEQYF.

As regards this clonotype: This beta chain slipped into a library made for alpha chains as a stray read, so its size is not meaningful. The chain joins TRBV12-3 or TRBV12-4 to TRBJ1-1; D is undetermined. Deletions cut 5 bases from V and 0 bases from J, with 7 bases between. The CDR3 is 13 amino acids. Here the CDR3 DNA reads TGTGCCAGCAGTCGGACGGTGAACACTGAAGCTTTCTTT. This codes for CASSRTVNTEAFF.

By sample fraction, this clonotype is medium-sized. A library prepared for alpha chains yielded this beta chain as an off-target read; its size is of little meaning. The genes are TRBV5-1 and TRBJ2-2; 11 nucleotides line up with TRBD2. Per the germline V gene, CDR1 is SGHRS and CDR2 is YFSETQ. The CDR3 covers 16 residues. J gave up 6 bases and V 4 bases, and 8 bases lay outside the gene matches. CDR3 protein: CASSIIAGGPSGELFF. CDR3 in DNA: TGCGCCAGCAGCATAATAGCGGGAGGGCCCTCCGGGGAGCTGTTTTTT.

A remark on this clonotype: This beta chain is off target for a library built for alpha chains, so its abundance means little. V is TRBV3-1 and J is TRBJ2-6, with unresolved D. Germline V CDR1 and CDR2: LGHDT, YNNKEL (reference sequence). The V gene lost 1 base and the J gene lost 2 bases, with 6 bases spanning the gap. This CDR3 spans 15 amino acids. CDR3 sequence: CASSQVLAGANVLTF. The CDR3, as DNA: TGTGCCAGCAGCCAAGTTTTAGCTGGGGCCAACGTCCTGACTTTC.

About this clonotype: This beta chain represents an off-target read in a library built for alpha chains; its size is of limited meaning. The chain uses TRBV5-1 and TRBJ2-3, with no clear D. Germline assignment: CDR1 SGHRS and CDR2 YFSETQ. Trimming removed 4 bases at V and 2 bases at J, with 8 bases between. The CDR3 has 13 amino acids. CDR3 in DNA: TGCGCCAGCAGCCTCATCCCCACAGATACGCAGTATTTT. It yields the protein CASSLIPTDTQYF.

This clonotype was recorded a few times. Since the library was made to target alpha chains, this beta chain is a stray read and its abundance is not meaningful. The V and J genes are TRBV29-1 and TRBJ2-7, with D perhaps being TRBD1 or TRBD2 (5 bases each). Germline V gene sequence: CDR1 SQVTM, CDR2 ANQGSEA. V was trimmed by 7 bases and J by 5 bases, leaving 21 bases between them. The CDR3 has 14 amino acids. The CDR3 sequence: CSAIRGPPPNEQYF. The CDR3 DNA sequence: TGCAGCGCCATAAGGGGACCGCCCCCTAACGAGCAGTACTTC.

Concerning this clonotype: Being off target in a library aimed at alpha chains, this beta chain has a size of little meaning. DNA of the CDR3: TGTGCCAGTACTACAGGAACTGGCTATGGCTACACCTTC. It specifies CASTTGTGYGYTF. V and J are TRBV6-6 and TRBJ1-2; a weak D match, TRBD1 (5 bases). Germline values: CDR1 MNHNY, CDR2 SVGAGI (reference sequence). V dropped 9 bases and J dropped 4 bases, with 15 bases sitting between them. CDR3 size: 13 residues.

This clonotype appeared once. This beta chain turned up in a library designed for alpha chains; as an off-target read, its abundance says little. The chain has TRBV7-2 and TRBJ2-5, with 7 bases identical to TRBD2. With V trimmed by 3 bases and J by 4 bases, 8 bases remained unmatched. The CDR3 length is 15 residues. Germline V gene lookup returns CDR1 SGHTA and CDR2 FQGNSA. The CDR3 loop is CASSFYPSGRETQYF. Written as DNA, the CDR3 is TGTGCCAGCAGCTTTTACCCTAGCGGTCGAGAGACCCAGTACTTC. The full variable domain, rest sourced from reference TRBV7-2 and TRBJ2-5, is GAGVSQSPSNKVTEKGKDVELRCDPISGHTALYWYRQSLGQGLEFLIYFQGNSAPDKSGLPSDRFSAERTGGSVSTLTIQRTQQEDSAVYLCASSFYPSGRETQYFGPGTRLLVL.

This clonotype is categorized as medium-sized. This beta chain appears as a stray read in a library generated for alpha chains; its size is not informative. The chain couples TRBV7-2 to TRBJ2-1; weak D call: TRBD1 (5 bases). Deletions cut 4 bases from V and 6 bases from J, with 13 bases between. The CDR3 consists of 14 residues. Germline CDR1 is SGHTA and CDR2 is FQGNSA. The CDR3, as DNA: TGTGCCAGCAGCTCGTACCAGGGTGCCAATGAGCAGTTCTTC. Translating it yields CASSSYQGANEQFF.

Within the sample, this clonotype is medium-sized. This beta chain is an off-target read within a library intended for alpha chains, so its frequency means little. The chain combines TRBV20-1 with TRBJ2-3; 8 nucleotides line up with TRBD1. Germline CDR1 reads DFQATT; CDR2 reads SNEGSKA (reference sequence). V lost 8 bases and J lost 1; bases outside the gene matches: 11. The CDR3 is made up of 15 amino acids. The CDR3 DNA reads TGCAGTTTAACCTCGGACAGGGACGGCACAGATACGCAGTATTTT. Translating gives CSLTSDRDGTDTQYF.

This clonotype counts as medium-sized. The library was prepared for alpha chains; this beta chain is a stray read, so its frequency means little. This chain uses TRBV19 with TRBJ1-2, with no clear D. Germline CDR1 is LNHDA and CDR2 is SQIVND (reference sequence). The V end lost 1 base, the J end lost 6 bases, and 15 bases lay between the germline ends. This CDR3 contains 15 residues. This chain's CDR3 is CASSIVGRSLDGYTF. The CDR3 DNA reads TGTGCCAGTAGTATAGTTGGCAGGTCCTTGGATGGCTACACCTTC.